A single sample gave rise to the 5 T cell receptor beta chains below, sequenced in a study of T cells after yellow fever vaccination. MiXCR, run by TCRdb on the 5' RACE reads, gives a single entry per CDR3 protein. Among more than 350,000 distinct CDR3 sequences listed, 11% were seen once. Here the sequenced sample was PBMCs, taken on the day of the first yellow fever vaccination. These receptors came from a young man who received the YFV17D yellow fever vaccine.

This clonotype was recorded at least ten times. V usage is TRBV3-1 and J usage is TRBJ2-7, with D possibly TRBD2 on 6 matching bases. V gave up 2 bases and J gave up 3 bases, with 11 bases separating them. CDR1 and CDR2 from the germline V gene are LGHDT and YNNKEL (reference sequence). This CDR3 region has 14 residues. As DNA, the CDR3 is TGTGCCAGCAGCCAAAACCTCGGGGGCTACGAGCAGTACGTC. As protein: CASSQNLGGYEQYV.

This clonotype was seen only a few times. The chain links TRBV20-1 to TRBJ2-7; no definite D call. Germline-derived CDR1 and CDR2 are DFQATT and SNEGSKA (reference sequence). This CDR3 comprises 13 residues. The V end lost 0 bases, the J end lost 2 bases, and 8 bases lay between the germline ends. CDR3 coding DNA: TGCAGTGCTAGAGATTCAGGAACCTACGAGCAGTACGTC. This encodes CSARDSGTYEQYV.

The genes are TRBV7-3 and TRBJ2-5; D gene uncertain. Germline-derived CDR1 and CDR2 are SGHTA and FQGTGA. Trimming took 5 bases from V and 4 from J, leaving 14 bases between them. CDR3 size: 14 residues. CDR3 sequence: CASSPVVSGETQYF. The DNA of the CDR3 is TGTGCCAGCAGCCCCGTCGTCTCGGGAGAGACCCAGTACTTC.

This clonotype was observed at least ten times. This chain connects TRBV7-2 to TRBJ2-7; 7 positions agree with TRBD2. Germline assignment: CDR1 SGHTA and CDR2 FQGNSA. This CDR3 spans 13 amino acids. V was pared by 2 bases and J by 4 bases, with 2 bases of the junction left unmatched. The CDR3 loop is CASSLQRGYEQYF. As DNA, the CDR3 is TGTGCCAGCAGCTTACAGCGGGGTTACGAGCAGTACTTC.

The rearrangement uses TRBV6-2 or TRBV6-3 and TRBJ2-5; D is possibly TRBD2 (5 bases). This CDR3 has 14 amino acids. Germline CDR1 and CDR2: MNHEY and SVGEGT. Trimming pared 6 bases from V and 3 bases from J, leaving 14 bases between. Written as DNA, the CDR3 is TGTGCCAGCAGAGCAAGGACTGGGGAAGAGACCCAGTACTTC. Residues: CASRARTGEETQYF.